The 18 T cell receptor beta chains below were found in one sample sequenced in a study of T cell responses to AZD1222 COVID-19 vaccine. TCRdb's copy holds only in-frame clones and misses some; the assay was immunoSEQ multiplex PCR. The repertoire has 78,000 or so clones, around 80% of them found once; the top ten carry about 51%. The source material was peripheral blood, sampled 28 days after the second AZD1222 dose. The receptors stem from an adult who received the AZD1222 COVID-19 vaccine.

This sequence joins TRBV27 and TRBJ2-5, with D unclear. The V and J ends lost 5 bases and 4 bases respectively, with 8 bases between them. There are 12 residues in the CDR3. Germline assignment: CDR1 MNHEY and CDR2 SMNVEV (reference sequence). In DNA form, the CDR3 reads TGTGCCAGCAGTGAAACCCCAGAGACCCAGTACTTC. Protein product: CASSETPETQYF.

The gene calls are TRBV28 and TRBJ1-6; TRBD1 is a possible D gene (6 bases). With 3 bases removed from V and 9 bases from J, the gap between germline ends came to 12 bases. CDR3 length: 14 residues. CDR1 MDHEN and CDR2 SYDVKM come from the germline V gene. This chain's CDR3 is CASSLGNRASPLHF. In DNA form, the CDR3 reads TGTGCCAGCAGTTTGGGAAACAGGGCTTCACCCCTCCACTTT.

V gene TRBV3-1 (or the pseudogene TRBV3-2) combines with J gene TRBJ2-1; tentatively, D is TRBD1 or TRBD2 (5 bases each). In germline, CDR1 is LGHDT, CDR2 YNNKEL (reference sequence). The length of the CDR3 is 16 residues. The germline V and J ends were trimmed by 1 base and 0 bases, with 10 bases remaining between them. CDR3 sequence (DNA): TGTGCCAGCAGCCAAGCCGGGACCAGCTCCTACAATGAGCAGTTCTTC. It codes for CASSQAGTSSYNEQFF.

The genes are TRBV30 and TRBJ2-1; tentative D call: TRBD1 (6 bases). CDR1 GTSNPN and CDR2 SVGIG come from the germline V gene (reference sequence). The V end lost 8 bases, the J end lost 0 bases, and 17 bases lay between the germline ends. There are 15 residues in the CDR3. The CDR3 spells CAQTYGTNSYNEQFF. The CDR3 DNA reads as TGTGCCCAAACCTACGGGACAAACTCCTACAATGAGCAGTTCTTC.

V and J are TRBV5-4 and TRBJ2-5; D ambiguous. Trimming pared 0 bases from V and 4 bases from J, leaving 7 bases between. CDR3 size: 13 residues. CDR1 is SGHNT and CDR2 is YYREEE in the germline V gene (reference sequence). The CDR3 DNA reads TGTGCCAGCAGCTTGGGACACGGAGAGACCCAGTACTTC. Translated, it gives CASSLGHGETQYF.

J is TRBJ2-7 and V is TRBV19, with 8 nucleotides matching TRBD1. Trimming cost V 4 bases and J 0 bases; bases outside gene matches: 11. Germline CDR1 and CDR2: LNHDA and SQIVND (reference sequence). This CDR3 region has 17 residues. CDR3: CASSTYRGATGSYEQYF. CDR3 coding DNA: TGTGCCAGTAGTACGTACAGGGGGGCGACTGGCTCCTACGAGCAGTACTTC.

The chain combines TRBV11-1 with TRBJ2-7; no reliable D call. V lost 5 bases, J lost 7 bases, and 12 bases lay in between. This CDR3 spans 12 amino acids. CDR1 and CDR2 (germline): SGHAT, FQDESV (reference sequence). CDR3 residues: CASSPRGFEQYF. The CDR3 bases are TGTGCCAGCAGCCCCCGTGGCTTTGAGCAGTACTTC.

J is TRBJ1-1 and V is TRBV5-1; D uncertain. CDR1 is SGHRS and CDR2 is YFSETQ in the germline V gene. The CDR3 is made up of 14 amino acids. V lost 1 base and J 3 bases, leaving 10 bases between the germline ends. This CDR3 is CASSLIPQDTEAFF. As DNA, the CDR3 is TGCGCCAGCAGCTTGATCCCCCAGGACACTGAAGCTTTCTTT.

This rearrangement joins TRBV19 to TRBJ1-4; D perhaps matches TRBD1 (5 bases). Germline V gene sequence: CDR1 LNHDA, CDR2 SQIVND (reference sequence). The CDR3 has 15 residues. The V and J ends lost 3 bases and 6 bases respectively, with 14 bases between them. The CDR3 loop is CASSIGASGDEKLFF. The DNA for the CDR3 is TGTGCCAGTAGTATTGGGGCTTCGGGTGATGAAAAACTGTTTTTT.

Turning to this clone: One junction end does not reproduce the germline sequence, and a read error may be involved. The chain has TRBV6-5 and TRBJ1-3; D gene uncertain. The germline gives CDR1 MNHEY, CDR2 SVGAGI. The CDR3 runs to 13 residues. CDR3 sequence reads: CASTYSSGNTIYF. The CDR3 bases are TGTGCCAGCACTTACAGCTCTGGAAACACCATATATTTT.

The chain joins TRBV28 to TRBJ1-2; D gene unclear. The CDR3 covers 14 residues. Trimming cost V 2 bases and J 2 bases, with 9 bases left between them. From germline, CDR1 is MDHEN and CDR2 SYDVKM. CDR3 coding DNA: TGTGCCAGCAGTTTAATCAGGAGGAACTATGGCTACACCTTC. Protein sequence: CASSLIRRNYGYTF.

The gene calls are TRBV27 and TRBJ2-3; D ambiguous. The V gene lost 6 bases and the J gene lost 4 bases, with 11 bases spanning the gap. The V gene's germline CDR1 is MNHEY and CDR2 SMNVEV (reference sequence). This CDR3 contains 13 residues. The CDR3 region is CASRLLAPDTQYF. The CDR3 DNA is TGTGCCAGCAGACTCCTGGCCCCAGATACGCAGTATTTT.

This rearrangement joins TRBV27 to TRBJ1-2; TRBD1 is a possible D gene (5 bases). Trimming pared 2 bases from V and 3 bases from J, leaving 13 bases between. This CDR3 is 15 amino acids long. Germline loops: CDR1 MNHEY, CDR2 SMNVEV (reference sequence). CDR3 coding DNA: TGTGCCAGCAGTTTAGGGGCGGGACCCTACTATGGCTACACCTTC. Translated: CASSLGAGPYYGYTF.

The sample holds a few counts of this clone. The V gene is TRBV27, the J gene TRBJ1-1; tentative D call: TRBD1 (6 bases). CDR1 and CDR2 (germline): MNHEY, SMNVEV (reference sequence). With 5 bases removed from V and 5 bases from J, the gap between germline ends came to 12 bases. The CDR3 extends over 13 amino acids. The CDR3 nucleotides are TGTGCCAGCAGTCGGATCCAGGGGACTGAAGCTTTCTTT. This encodes CASSRIQGTEAFF.

This rearrangement joins TRBV3-1 (or the pseudogene TRBV3-2) to TRBJ1-2, with TRBD1 matching over 7 bases. The CDR3 spans 13 residues. Trimming removed 4 bases from V and 8 bases from J; junction bases left unmatched: 7. Germline-derived CDR1 and CDR2 are LGHDT and YNNKEL (reference sequence). This chain's CDR3 is CASSPSTGLGYTF. The CDR3 DNA reads as TGTGCCAGCAGCCCATCGACAGGGCTCGGCTACACCTTC.

A few counts support this clone. V and J are TRBV4-1 and TRBJ1-2, with D perhaps matching TRBD1 (5 bases). Germline CDR1 MGHRA, CDR2 YSYEKL. This CDR3 region has 16 residues. V was clipped by 1 base and J by 0 bases, with 12 bases between them. CDR3 amino acids: CASSQARGRPNYGYTF. For the CDR3, the DNA is TGCGCCAGCAGCCAAGCCCGGGGACGTCCTAACTATGGCTACACCTTC.

The chain couples TRBV10-3 to TRBJ2-7; 14 bases are shared with TRBD2. This CDR3 is built from 16 residues. In germline, CDR1 is ENHRY, CDR2 SYGVKD. With V trimmed by 11 bases and J by 3 bases, 12 bases remained unmatched. Here the CDR3 reads CASGGAGTSGSYEQYF. Here the CDR3 DNA reads TGTGCCTCAGGGGGGGCCGGGACTAGCGGGAGCTACGAGCAGTACTTC.

V usage is TRBV14 and J usage is TRBJ2-2; no definite D call. Per the germline V gene, CDR1 is SGHDN and CDR2 is FVKESK. Trimming took off 2 bases at V and 0 bases at J, with 10 bases between the two ends. CDR3 length: 16 amino acids. The CDR3 loop is CASSQLKISNTGELFF. CDR3 in DNA: TGTGCCAGCAGCCAACTAAAGATCTCGAACACCGGGGAGCTGTTTTTT.